One T cell receptor (beta chain) is described in this entry. Its cognate antigen is unknown. PCR amplification relied on 60 Vbeta primers (plus 13 Jbeta primers). Using immunoSEQ multiplex PCR, the repertoire was profiled, and TCRdb retains in-frame clones only, with some absent. Here the sample spans about 94,000 clones, under 85% being singletons. The CDR3 consists of 16 residues. With V trimmed by 0 bases and J by 3 bases, 5 bases remained unmatched. Germline lookup yields CDR1 SGHRS and CDR2 YFSETQ. The sample belongs to a study of cytomegalovirus exposure and HLA in healthy donors. Study conclusions and caveats: Cytomegalovirus status, reportedly, was diagnosed with high specificity and sensitivity by the classifier. Presence/absence comparisons presumed near-even sequencing depth among donors. Follow-up analysis later connected one missense variant in DCLRE1C with trimming of TCR beta V- and J-genes.

Sequenced input: PBMCs. The source of this sequence is a male donor in good health and CMV-seronegative. The V and J genes are TRBV5-1 and TRBJ1-2; 10 bases align to TRBD1. CDR3 protein: CASSLESGQGYYGYTF. The CDR3 region has the DNA TGCGCCAGCAGCTTGGAGTCGGGACAGGGGTACTATGGCTACACCTTC.